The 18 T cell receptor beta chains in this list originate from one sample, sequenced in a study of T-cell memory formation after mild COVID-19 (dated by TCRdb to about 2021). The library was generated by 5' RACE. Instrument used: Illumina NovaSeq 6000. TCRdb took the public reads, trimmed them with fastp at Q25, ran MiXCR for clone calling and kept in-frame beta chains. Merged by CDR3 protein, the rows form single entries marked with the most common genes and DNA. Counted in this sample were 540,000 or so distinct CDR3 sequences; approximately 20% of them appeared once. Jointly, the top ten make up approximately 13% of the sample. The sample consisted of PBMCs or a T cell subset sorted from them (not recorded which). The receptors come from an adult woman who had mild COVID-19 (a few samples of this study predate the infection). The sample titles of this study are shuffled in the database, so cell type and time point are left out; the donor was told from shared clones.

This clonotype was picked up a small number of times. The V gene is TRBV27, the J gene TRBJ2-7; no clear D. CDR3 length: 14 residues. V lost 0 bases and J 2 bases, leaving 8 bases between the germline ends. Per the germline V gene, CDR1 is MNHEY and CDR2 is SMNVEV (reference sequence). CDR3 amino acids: CASSLSGQAYEQYF. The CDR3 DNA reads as TGTGCCAGCAGTTTATCTGGGCAGGCCTACGAGCAGTACTTC.

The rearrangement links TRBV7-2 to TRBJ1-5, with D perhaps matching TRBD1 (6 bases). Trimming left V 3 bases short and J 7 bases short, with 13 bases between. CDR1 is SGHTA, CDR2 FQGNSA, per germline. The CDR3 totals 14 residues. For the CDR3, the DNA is TGTGCCAGCAGCTTTACAGGGTCGGGGCAGCCCCAGCATTTT. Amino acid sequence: CASSFTGSGQPQHF.

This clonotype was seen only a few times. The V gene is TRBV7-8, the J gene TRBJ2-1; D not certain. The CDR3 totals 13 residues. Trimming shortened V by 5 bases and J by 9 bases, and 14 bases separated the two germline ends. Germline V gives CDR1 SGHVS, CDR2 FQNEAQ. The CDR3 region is CASSPRVELEQFF. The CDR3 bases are TGTGCCAGCAGCCCCCGGGTCGAGCTTGAGCAGTTCTTC.

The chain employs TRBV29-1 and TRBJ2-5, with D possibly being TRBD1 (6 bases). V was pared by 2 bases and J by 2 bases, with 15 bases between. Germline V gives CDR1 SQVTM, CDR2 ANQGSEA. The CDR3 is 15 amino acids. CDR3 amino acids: CSVEKKGVMQETQYF. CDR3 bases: TGCAGCGTTGAAAAGAAGGGGGTAATGCAAGAGACCCAGTACTTC.

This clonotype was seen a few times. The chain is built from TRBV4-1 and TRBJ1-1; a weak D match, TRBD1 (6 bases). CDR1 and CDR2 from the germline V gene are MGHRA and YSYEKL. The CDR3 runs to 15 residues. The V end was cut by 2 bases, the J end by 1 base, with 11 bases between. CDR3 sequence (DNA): TGCGCCAGCAGCCAATTAACAGGGACGAACACTGAAGCTTTCTTT. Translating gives CASSQLTGTNTEAFF.

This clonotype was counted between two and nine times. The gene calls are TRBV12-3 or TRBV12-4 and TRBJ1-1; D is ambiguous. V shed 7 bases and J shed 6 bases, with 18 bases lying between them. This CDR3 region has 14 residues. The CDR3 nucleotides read TGTGCCAGCACCTTAACGGTGGCGGTCTCTGAAGCTTTCTTT. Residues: CASTLTVAVSEAFF.

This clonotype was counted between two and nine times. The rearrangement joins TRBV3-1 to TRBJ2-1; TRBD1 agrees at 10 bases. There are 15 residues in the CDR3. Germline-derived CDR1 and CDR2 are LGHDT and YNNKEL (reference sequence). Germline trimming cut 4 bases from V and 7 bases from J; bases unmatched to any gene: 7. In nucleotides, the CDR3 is TGTGCCAGCAGCCCGCGGACAGGGGGGATGAATGAGCAGTTCTTC. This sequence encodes CASSPRTGGMNEQFF.

The CDR3 is CASSLGLDRRSDTQYF. CDR3 DNA sequence: TGCGCCAGCAGCTTGGGACTAGATCGCCGGTCAGATACGCAGTATTTT. The V gene is TRBV5-1, the J gene TRBJ2-3, with a possible D match to TRBD2 (6 bases). The CDR3 spans 16 residues. With 0 bases removed from V and 4 bases from J, the gap between germline ends came to 15 bases. CDR1 and CDR2 (germline): SGHRS, YFSETQ.

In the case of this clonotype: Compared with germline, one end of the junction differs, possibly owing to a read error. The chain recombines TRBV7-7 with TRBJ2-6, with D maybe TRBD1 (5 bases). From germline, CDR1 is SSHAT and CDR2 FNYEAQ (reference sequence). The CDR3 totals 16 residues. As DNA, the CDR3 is TGTGCTAGCAGCCCTGACAGAATATCTGGGGCCAACGTCCTGACTTTC. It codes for CASSPDRISGANVLTF.

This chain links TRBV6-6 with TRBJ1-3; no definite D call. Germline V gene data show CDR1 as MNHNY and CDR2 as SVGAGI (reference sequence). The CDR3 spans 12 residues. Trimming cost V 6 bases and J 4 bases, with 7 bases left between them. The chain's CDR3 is CASREAGNTIYF. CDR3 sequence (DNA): TGTGCCAGCAGGGAAGCCGGAAACACCATATATTTT.

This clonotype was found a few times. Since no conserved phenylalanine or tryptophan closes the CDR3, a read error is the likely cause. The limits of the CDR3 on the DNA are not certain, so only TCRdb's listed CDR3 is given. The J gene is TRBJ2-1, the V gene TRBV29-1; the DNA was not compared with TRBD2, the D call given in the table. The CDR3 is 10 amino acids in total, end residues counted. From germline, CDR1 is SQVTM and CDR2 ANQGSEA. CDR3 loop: CSVEEGRPIL.

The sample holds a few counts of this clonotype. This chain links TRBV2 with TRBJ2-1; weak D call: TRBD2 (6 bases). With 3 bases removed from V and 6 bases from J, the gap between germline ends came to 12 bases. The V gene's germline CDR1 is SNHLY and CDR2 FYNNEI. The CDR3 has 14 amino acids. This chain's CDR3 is CASSDTVTSNEQFF. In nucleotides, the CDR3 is TGTGCCAGCAGTGATACTGTGACTAGCAATGAGCAGTTCTTC.

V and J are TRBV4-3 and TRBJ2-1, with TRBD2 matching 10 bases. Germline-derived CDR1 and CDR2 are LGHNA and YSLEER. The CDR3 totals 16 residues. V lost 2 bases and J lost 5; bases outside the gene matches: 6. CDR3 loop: CASSQYGGLADNEQFF. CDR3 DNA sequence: TGCGCCAGCAGCCAATACGGCGGACTAGCGGACAATGAGCAGTTCTTC.

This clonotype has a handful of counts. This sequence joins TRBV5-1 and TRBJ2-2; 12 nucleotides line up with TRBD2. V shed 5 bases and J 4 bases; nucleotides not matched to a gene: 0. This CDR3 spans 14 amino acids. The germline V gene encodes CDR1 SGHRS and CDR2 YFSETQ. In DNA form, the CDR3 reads TGCGCCAGCAGACTAGCGGGAGGCACCGGGGAGCTGTTTTTT. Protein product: CASRLAGGTGELFF.

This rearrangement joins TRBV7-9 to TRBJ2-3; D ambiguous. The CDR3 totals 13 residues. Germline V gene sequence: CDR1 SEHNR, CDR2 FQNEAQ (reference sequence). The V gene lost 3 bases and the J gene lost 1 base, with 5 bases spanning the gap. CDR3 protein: CASSFYGTDTQYF. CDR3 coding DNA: TGTGCCAGCAGCTTTTACGGCACAGATACGCAGTATTTT.

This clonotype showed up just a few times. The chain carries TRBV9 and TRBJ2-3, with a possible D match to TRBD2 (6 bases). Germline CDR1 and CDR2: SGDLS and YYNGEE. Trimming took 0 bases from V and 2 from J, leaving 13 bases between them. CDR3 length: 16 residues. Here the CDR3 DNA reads TGTGCCAGCAGCGTAGATTATGGGACTGTCACAGATACGCAGTATTTT. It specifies CASSVDYGTVTDTQYF. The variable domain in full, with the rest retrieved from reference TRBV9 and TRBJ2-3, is DSGVTQTPKHLITATGQRVTLRCSPRSGDLSVYWYQQSLDQGLQFLIQYYNGEERAKGNILERFSAQQFPDLHSELNLSSLELGDSALYFCASSVDYGTVTDTQYFGPGTRLTVL.

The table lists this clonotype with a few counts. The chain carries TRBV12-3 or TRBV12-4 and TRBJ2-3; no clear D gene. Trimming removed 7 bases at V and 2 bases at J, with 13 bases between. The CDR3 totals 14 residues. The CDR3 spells CASNGFGPTDTQYF. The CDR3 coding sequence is TGTGCCAGCAATGGGTTCGGGCCCACAGATACGCAGTATTTT.

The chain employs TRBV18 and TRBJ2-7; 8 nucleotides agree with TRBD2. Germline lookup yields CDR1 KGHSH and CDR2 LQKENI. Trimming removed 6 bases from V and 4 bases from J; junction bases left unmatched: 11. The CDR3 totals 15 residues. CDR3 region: CASSPLAGEVYEQYF. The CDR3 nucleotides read TGTGCCAGCTCGCCTCTAGCGGGTGAAGTATACGAGCAGTACTTC.